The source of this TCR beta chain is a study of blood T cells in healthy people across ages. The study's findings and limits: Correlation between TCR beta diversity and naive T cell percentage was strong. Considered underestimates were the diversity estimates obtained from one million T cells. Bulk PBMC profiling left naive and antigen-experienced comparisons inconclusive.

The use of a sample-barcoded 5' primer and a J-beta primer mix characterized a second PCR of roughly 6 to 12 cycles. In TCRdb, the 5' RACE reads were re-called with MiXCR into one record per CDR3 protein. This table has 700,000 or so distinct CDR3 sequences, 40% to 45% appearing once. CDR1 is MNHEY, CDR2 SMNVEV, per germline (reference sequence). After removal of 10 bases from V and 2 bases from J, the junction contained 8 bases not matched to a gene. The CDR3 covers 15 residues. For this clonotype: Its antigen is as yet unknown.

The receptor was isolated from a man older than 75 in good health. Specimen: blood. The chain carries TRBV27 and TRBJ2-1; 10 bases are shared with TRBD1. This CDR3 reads CAIKAGTGAYNEQFF. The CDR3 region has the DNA TGTGCCATAAAGGCCGGGACAGGGGCCTACAATGAGCAGTTCTTC.